These 14 T cell receptor beta chains originate from one sample sequenced in a study of cytomegalovirus exposure and HLA in healthy donors (dated by TCRdb to 2015 to 2018). The library relied on the immunoSEQ multiplex PCR assay. For the multiplex PCR, a mixture combining 60 forward primers for TCR Vbeta segments and 13 reverse primers for TCR Jbeta segments was used. TCRdb re-hosts the immuneACCESS table, in-frame sequences only. Its copies lack some clones; in the studies checked, an unresolved V gene accounts for under half of them, and the cause for the rest is not known. Within this sample are roughly 98,000 clones, with less than 80% of them counted one time only. In total, the top ten clones hold 2% to 2.5% of the sample. The source material was PBMCs. These receptors were collected from a middle-aged man in good health and CMV-seronegative.

The V call is TRBV11-2, the J call TRBJ2-2; D may be TRBD1 (6 bases). V was shortened by 4 bases and J by 3 bases, with 9 bases between the two germline ends. Germline assignment: CDR1 SGHAT and CDR2 FQNNGV. The CDR3 is 14 residues long. The CDR3 reads CASSWGQDTGELFF. Written as DNA, the CDR3 is TGTGCCAGCAGCTGGGGGCAAGACACCGGGGAGCTGTTTTTT.

The chain couples TRBV5-6 to TRBJ1-6, with 7 bases aligning to TRBD1. This CDR3 region has 15 residues. V shed 4 bases and J 3 bases; nucleotides not matched to a gene: 4. Germline V gene sequence: CDR1 SGHDT, CDR2 YYEEEE. The chain's CDR3 is CASSRQGLYNSPLHF. For the CDR3, the DNA is TGTGCCAGCAGCCGACAGGGCCTCTATAATTCACCCCTCCACTTT. The whole variable domain, filled in from reference TRBV5-6 and TRBJ1-6, reads DAGVTQSPTHLIKTRGQQVTLRCSPKSGHDTVSWYQQALGQGPQFIFQYYEEEERQRGNFPDRFSGHQFPNYSSELNVNALLLGDSALYLCASSRQGLYNSPLHFGNGTRLTVT.

The gene calls are TRBV5-1 and TRBJ2-2; 9 bases are a match to TRBD1. Germline V lookup: CDR1 SGHRS, CDR2 YFSETQ. V shed 4 bases, J shed 5 bases, and the junction held 9 bases outside the gene matches. The CDR3 consists of 16 residues. The CDR3 is CASSQWGQGKTGELFF. The DNA of the CDR3 is TGCGCCAGCAGCCAGTGGGGACAGGGCAAAACCGGGGAGCTGTTTTTT.

The chain combines TRBV19 with TRBJ2-3; 11 bases map to TRBD2. The CDR3 consists of 16 residues. Unmatched junction bases numbered 10, after V lost 3 bases and J lost 8 bases. Germline V gene data show CDR1 as LNHDA and CDR2 as SQIVND (reference sequence). CDR3 protein: CASSILAGGTLGTQYF. The CDR3 DNA reads TGTGCCAGTAGTATCCTAGCGGGAGGTACCCTGGGTACGCAGTATTTT.

The chain uses TRBV29-1 and TRBJ2-6, with TRBD1 matching 7 bases. Per germline, CDR1 SQVTM and CDR2 ANQGSEA. This CDR3 has 16 residues. J gave up 0 bases and V 5 bases, and 7 bases lay outside the gene matches. The CDR3 reads CSVNTGALSGANVLTF. The CDR3 DNA reads as TGCAGCGTTAATACAGGGGCCCTCTCTGGGGCCAACGTCCTGACTTTC.

This chain joins TRBV27 and TRBJ2-3; D uncertain. There are 15 residues in the CDR3. V was trimmed by 6 bases and J by 1 base, leaving 14 bases between them. Per the germline V gene, CDR1 is MNHEY and CDR2 is SMNVEV (reference sequence). CDR3 in amino acids: CASRKLSMGTDTQYF. As DNA, the CDR3 is TGTGCCAGCAGGAAACTAAGCATGGGCACAGATACGCAGTATTTT.

The rearrangement joins TRBV4-1 to TRBJ1-1; D unclear. There are 13 residues in the CDR3. Germline CDR1 MGHRA, CDR2 YSYEKL. The V gene lost 1 base and the J gene lost 1 base, with 4 bases spanning the gap. The CDR3 here is CASSQGQNTEAFF. The DNA of the CDR3 is TGCGCCAGCAGCCAAGGGCAGAACACTGAAGCTTTCTTT.

The sample holds one count of this clone. This rearrangement joins TRBV6-5 to TRBJ2-7, with TRBD1 matching 7 bases. With V trimmed by 4 bases and J by 1 base, 1 base remained unmatched. This CDR3 has 13 amino acids. The germline gives CDR1 MNHEY, CDR2 SVGAGI. In nucleotides, the CDR3 is TGTGCCAGCAGTTGGGGACAGTCCTACGAGCAGTACTTC. Its protein product is CASSWGQSYEQYF.

The V and J genes are TRBV5-4 and TRBJ2-5; 9 bases match TRBD2. Trimming at V came to 4 bases and at J to 2 bases, leaving 9 bases not matched to a gene. There are 16 residues in the CDR3. In germline, CDR1 is SGHNT, CDR2 YYREEE (reference sequence). The CDR3 nucleotides read TGTGCCAGCAGCCAGGGACTAGCCGGACTTCAAGAGACCCAGTACTTC. Residues: CASSQGLAGLQETQYF.

The rearrangement joins TRBV30 to TRBJ2-1; the match to TRBD2 covers 8 bases. After removal of 2 bases from V and 8 bases from J, the junction contained 14 bases not matched to a gene. This CDR3 has 16 residues. The V gene's germline CDR1 is GTSNPN and CDR2 SVGIG (reference sequence). CDR3 residues: CAWSPTPREAGDEQFF. The CDR3 bases are TGTGCCTGGAGTCCAACTCCGCGGGAGGCCGGCGATGAGCAGTTCTTC. The full variable domain, in which reference TRBV30 and TRBJ2-1 provide the parts outside the CDR3, is SQTIHQWPATLVQPVGSPLSLECTVEGTSNPNLYWYRQAAGRGLQLLFYSVGIGQISSEVPQNLSASRPQDRQFILSSKKLLLSDSGFYLCAWSPTPREAGDEQFFGPGTRLTVL.

The V gene is TRBV5-1, the J gene TRBJ2-1, with TRBD1 identical over 9 bases. The length of the CDR3 is 16 residues. Germline V gives CDR1 SGHRS, CDR2 YFSETQ. The V gene end was trimmed by 4 bases and the J gene end by 4 bases; junction bases not matched to a gene: 9. The CDR3 nucleotides are TGCGCCAGCAGCACAACGGGACAGGGAGTATACAATGAGCAGTTCTTC. Residues: CASSTTGQGVYNEQFF.

A note on this clone: The junction differs from germline at one of its ends, possibly a read error. The chain is built from TRBV5-1 and TRBJ2-7; D remains unclear. CDR1 SGHRS and CDR2 YFSETQ come from the germline V gene. The CDR3 runs 13 residues. As DNA, the CDR3 is TGCGCCAGCAGCTTAAAGCCCTCCCACGAGCAGTACTTC. Its protein product is CASSLKPSHEQYF.

The chain is built from TRBV10-3 and TRBJ1-5, with 8 bases identical to TRBD1. CDR3 length: 15 amino acids. The germline V gene encodes CDR1 ENHRY and CDR2 SYGVKD. V was pared by 4 bases and J by 5 bases, with 7 bases of the junction left unmatched. CDR3: CAISAGTGGYQPQHF. CDR3 nucleotides: TGTGCCATCAGTGCAGGGACAGGTGGCTATCAGCCCCAGCATTTT.

In its sample, this clone was seen a few times. The V call is TRBV14, the J call TRBJ2-5, with D perhaps matching TRBD1 (5 bases). This CDR3 has 13 residues. Per germline, CDR1 SGHDN and CDR2 FVKESK. V lost 3 bases to trimming and J lost 6 bases, with 11 bases between them. The CDR3 reads CASSHQGLKTQYF. The CDR3 DNA follows: TGTGCCAGCAGCCACCAGGGCTTGAAGACCCAGTACTTC.